The T cell receptor (beta chain) under discussion was sequenced for a study of technical replicates of blood from several donors. This CDR3 comprises 14 residues. V was clipped by 7 bases and J by 6 bases; unmatched bases: 6. The germline CDR1 and CDR2 sequences are SQVTM and ANQGSEA. Sequencing was performed with immunoSEQ multiplex PCR; in TCRdb, only in-frame clones are kept and a portion is missing. This sample has 64,000 or so clones; about 96% occur once, and the top ten carry around 0.22%. The TCR sequence derives from a human donor in good health. This chain joins TRBV29-1 and TRBJ2-2; 12 nucleotides line up with TRBD2. Source material: T cells isolated from PBMCs. Here the CDR3 DNA reads TGCAGCGGAACGACTAGCGGGAGTTCCGGGGAGCTGTTTTTT. Protein: CSGTTSGSSGELFF.